One and the same sample provided the 4 T cell receptor beta chains below, sequenced in a study of Ad26.COV2.S vaccination and SARS-CoV-2 variants. The treatment denotes: about 20 received Ad26.COV2.S at low or high dose, single or two shots; a few received placebo; per-sample allocation not given. Sampling happened 63 days after the first vaccine or placebo injection. TCRdb's copy holds only in-frame clones and misses some; the assay was immunoSEQ multiplex PCR. The table shows approximately 340,000 clones, with 85% occurring only once. Sequenced material: peripheral blood, taken in a trial of Ad26.COV2.S vaccine versus placebo. The receptors here all came from a person aged 18-60 years who received the Ad26.COV2.S COVID-19 vaccine or a placebo.

The chain recombines TRBV29-1 with TRBJ2-3, with D unresolved. The V gene's germline CDR1 is SQVTM and CDR2 ANQGSEA. Trimming stripped 5 bases from V and 4 bases from J, with 10 bases between. The CDR3 runs to 12 residues. The CDR3 DNA reads TGCAGCGTTAACACCCCTCCAGATACGCAGTATTTT. It specifies CSVNTPPDTQYF.

V gene TRBV11-2 combines with J gene TRBJ2-1, with 11 bases fitting TRBD1. The CDR3 has 14 residues. CDR1 and CDR2 (germline): SGHAT, FQNNGV. The V gene end was trimmed by 3 bases and the J gene end by 8 bases; junction bases not matched to a gene: 3. The CDR3 loop reads CASSFGTGGYEQFF. CDR3 sequence (DNA): TGTGCCAGCAGCTTCGGGACAGGGGGTTATGAGCAGTTCTTC.

The chain uses TRBV5-5 and TRBJ1-1; D is unresolved. CDR1 and CDR2 from the germline V gene are SGHKS and YYEKEE (reference sequence). The CDR3 totals 15 residues. The V and J ends lost 1 base and 1 base respectively, with 11 bases between them. In nucleotides, the CDR3 is TGTGCCAGCAGCTTGTGGTATGGAGAGAACACTGAAGCTTTCTTT. Residues: CASSLWYGENTEAFF.

The rearrangement links TRBV29-1 to TRBJ2-5; D is ambiguous. Trimming cost V 0 bases and J 4 bases, with 18 bases left between them. Germline CDR1 is SQVTM and CDR2 is ANQGSEA. The CDR3 length is 16 residues. DNA for the CDR3: TGCAGCGTTGAAGACACTGCGATCCGGGTTAGAGAGACCCAGTACTTC. This encodes CSVEDTAIRVRETQYF. The variable domain in full, with the rest retrieved from reference TRBV29-1 and TRBJ2-5, is SAVISQKPSRDICQRGTSLTIQCQVDSQVTMMFWYRQQPGQSLTLIATANQGSEATYESGFVIDKFPISRPNLTFSTLTVSNMSPEDSSIYLCSVEDTAIRVRETQYFGPGTRLLVL.